The clone carrying this T cell receptor (beta chain) rates as medium-sized. Its antigen is not identified. V shed 8 bases and J 4 bases; nucleotides not matched to a gene: 13. The CDR3 totals 15 residues. Looked up from germline, CDR1 is SGHVS and CDR2 is FQNEAQ. This record comes from a study of cytomegalovirus exposure and HLA in healthy donors. In the PCR, 60 Vbeta and 13 Jbeta primers were used. Clones were read by immunoSEQ multiplex PCR, and TCRdb kept only the in-frame ones, dropping some. The sample has 150,000 or so clones, about 75% seen once. Study-wide points: Specific recognition of CMV antigens was confirmed in vitro for three chains (all CMV-associated).

The chain recombines TRBV7-8 with TRBJ1-2; 7 bases align to TRBD1. Material: PBMCs. The TCR comes from a man between 18 and 29 years old in good health and CMV-seropositive. Written as DNA, the CDR3 is TGTGCCAGCTTGAGGGGGCCAGATCACTCCTATGGCTACACCTTC. Its protein product is CASLRGPDHSYGYTF. The variable domain in full, completed from reference TRBV7-8 and TRBJ1-2, reads GAGVSQSPRYKVAKRGQDVALRCDPISGHVSLFWYQQALGQGPEFLTYFQNEAQLDKSGLPSDRFFAERPEGSVSTLKIQRTQQEDSAVYLCASLRGPDHSYGYTFGSGTRLTVV.